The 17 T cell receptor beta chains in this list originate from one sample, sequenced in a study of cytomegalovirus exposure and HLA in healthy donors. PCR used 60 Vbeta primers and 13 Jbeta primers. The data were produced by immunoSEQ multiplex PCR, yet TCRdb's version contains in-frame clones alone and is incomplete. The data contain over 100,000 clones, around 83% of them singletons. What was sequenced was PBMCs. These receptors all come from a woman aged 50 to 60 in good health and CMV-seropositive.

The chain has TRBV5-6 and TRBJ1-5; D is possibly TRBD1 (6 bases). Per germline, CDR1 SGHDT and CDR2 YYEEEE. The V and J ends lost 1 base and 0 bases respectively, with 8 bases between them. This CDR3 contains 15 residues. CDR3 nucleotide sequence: TGTGCCAGCAGCTTGACAGGGAGTAGCAATCAGCCCCAGCATTTT. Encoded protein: CASSLTGSSNQPQHF.

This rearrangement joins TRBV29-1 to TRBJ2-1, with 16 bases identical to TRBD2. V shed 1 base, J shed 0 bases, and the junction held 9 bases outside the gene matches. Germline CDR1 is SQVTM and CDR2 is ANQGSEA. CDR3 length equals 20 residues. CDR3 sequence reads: CSVEVPPGLAGGSSYNEQFF. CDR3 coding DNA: TGCAGCGTTGAAGTCCCACCGGGACTAGCGGGAGGGAGCTCCTACAATGAGCAGTTCTTC.

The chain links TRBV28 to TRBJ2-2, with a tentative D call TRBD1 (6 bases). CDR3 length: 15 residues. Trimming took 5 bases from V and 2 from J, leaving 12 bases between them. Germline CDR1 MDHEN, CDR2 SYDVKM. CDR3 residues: CASSIRTDNTGELFF. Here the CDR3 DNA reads TGTGCCAGCAGTATCCGGACAGACAACACCGGGGAGCTGTTTTTT.

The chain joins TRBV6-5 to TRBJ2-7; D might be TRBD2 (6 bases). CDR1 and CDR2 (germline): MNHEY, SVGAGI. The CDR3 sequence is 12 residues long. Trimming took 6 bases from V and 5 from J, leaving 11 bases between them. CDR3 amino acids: CASREGRDEQYF. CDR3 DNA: TGTGCCAGCAGGGAGGGCCGAGACGAGCAGTACTTC.

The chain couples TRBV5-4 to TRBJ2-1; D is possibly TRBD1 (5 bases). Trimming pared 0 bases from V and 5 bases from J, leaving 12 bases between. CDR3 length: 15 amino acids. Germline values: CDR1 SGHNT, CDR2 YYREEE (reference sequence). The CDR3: CASSLGPTTDNEQFF. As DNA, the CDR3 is TGTGCCAGCAGCTTGGGTCCAACGACAGACAATGAGCAGTTCTTC. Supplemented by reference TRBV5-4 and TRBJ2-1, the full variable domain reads ETGVTQSPTHLIKTRGQQVTLRCSSQSGHNTVSWYQQALGQGPQFIFQYYREEENGRGNFPPRFSGLQFPNYSSELNVNALELDDSALYLCASSLGPTTDNEQFFGPGTRLTVL.

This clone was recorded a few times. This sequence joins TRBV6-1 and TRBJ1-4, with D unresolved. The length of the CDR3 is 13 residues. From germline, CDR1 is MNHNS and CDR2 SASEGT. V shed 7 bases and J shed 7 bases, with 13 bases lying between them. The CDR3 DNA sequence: TGTGCCAGCATCGCGGGATTGGCTGAAAAACTGTTTTTT. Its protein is CASIAGLAEKLFF.

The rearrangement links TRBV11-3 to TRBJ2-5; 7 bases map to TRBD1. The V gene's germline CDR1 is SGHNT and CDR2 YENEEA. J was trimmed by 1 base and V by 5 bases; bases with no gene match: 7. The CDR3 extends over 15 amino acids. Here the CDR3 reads CASSPNRDSQETQYF. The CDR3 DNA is TGTGCCAGCAGCCCAAACCGGGACAGCCAAGAGACCCAGTACTTC.

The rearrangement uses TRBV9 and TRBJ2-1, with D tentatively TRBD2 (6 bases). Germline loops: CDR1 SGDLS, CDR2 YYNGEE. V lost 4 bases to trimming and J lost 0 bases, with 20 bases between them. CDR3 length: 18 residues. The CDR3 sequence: CASSPIGARGTSYNEQFF. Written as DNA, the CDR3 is TGTGCCAGCAGCCCGATTGGGGCGCGCGGGACCTCCTACAATGAGCAGTTCTTC.

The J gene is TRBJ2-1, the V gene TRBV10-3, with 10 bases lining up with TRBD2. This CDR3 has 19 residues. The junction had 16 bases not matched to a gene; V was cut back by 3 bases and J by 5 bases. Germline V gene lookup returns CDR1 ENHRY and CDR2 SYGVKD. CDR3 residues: CAISDNLSGGLAKHNEQFF. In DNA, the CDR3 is TGTGCCATCAGTGACAATTTGAGCGGGGGACTAGCGAAACACAATGAGCAGTTCTTC.

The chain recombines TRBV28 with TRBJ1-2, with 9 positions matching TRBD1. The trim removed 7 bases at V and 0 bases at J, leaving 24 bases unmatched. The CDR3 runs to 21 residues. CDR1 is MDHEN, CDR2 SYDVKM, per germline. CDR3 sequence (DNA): TGTGCCAGCACCCCCTACTCCGGGTCCCGGGACAGGGTAACTCCTAACTATGGCTACACCTTC. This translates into CASTPYSGSRDRVTPNYGYTF.

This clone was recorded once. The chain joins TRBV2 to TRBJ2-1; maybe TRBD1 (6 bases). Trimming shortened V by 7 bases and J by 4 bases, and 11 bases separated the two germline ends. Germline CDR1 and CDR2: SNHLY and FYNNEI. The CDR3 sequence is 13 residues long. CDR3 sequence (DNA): TGTGCCAGCAACCGGGACATATACAATGAGCAGTTCTTC. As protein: CASNRDIYNEQFF.

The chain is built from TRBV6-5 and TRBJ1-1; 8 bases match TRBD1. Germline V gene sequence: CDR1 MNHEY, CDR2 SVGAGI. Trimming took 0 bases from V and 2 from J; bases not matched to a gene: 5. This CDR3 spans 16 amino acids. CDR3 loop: CASSYSGQGINTEAFF. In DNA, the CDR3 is TGTGCCAGCAGTTACTCCGGACAGGGTATCAACACTGAAGCTTTCTTT.

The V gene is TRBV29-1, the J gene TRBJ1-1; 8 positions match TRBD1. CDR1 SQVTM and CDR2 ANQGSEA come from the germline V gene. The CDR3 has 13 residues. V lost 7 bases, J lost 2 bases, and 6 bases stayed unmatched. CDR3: CSGSDRANTEAFF. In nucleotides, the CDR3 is TGCAGCGGGTCGGACAGGGCCAACACTGAAGCTTTCTTT.

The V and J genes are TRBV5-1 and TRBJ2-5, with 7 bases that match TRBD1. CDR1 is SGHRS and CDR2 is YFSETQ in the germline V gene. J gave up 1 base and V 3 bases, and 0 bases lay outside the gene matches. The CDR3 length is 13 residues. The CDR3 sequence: CASSWDSQETQYF. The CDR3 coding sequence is TGCGCCAGCAGCTGGGACAGCCAAGAGACCCAGTACTTC.

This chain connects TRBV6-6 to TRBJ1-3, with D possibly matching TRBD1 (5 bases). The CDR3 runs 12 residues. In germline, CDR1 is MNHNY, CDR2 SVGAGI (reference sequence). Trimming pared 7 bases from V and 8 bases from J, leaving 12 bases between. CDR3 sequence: CASTNGGDTIYF. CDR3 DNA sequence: TGTGCCAGCACCAACGGGGGGGACACCATATATTTT.

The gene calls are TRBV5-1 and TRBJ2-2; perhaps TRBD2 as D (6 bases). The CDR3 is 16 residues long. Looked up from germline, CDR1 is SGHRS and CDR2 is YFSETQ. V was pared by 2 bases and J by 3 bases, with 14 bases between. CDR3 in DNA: TGCGCCAGCAGCTTACCCGGGGGAGTCGACACCGGGGAGCTGTTTTTT. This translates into CASSLPGGVDTGELFF.

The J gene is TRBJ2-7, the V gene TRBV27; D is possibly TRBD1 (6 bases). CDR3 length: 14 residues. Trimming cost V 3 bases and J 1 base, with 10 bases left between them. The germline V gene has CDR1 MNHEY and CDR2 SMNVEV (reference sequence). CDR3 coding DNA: TGTGCCAGCAGTTTCAACAGGGATTCCTACGAGCAGTACTTC. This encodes CASSFNRDSYEQYF.